This T cell receptor beta chain was identified in a study of PD-1 blockade in mismatch repair-deficient tumors. Clones were sequenced by immunoSEQ multiplex PCR, and TCRdb holds only the in-frame ones, with some missing. The data hold around 40,000 clones, with approximately 83% observed a single time. PCR or immunohistochemistry showed mismatch repair deficiency in every enrolled patient. About this clone itself: Its antigen is currently unknown.

General study findings and limits: Tumor-resident clones, often undetectable pretreatment in blood, expanded then contracted after pembrolizumab.

Per germline, CDR1 MNHNS and CDR2 SASEGT. The CDR3 has 13 residues. With V trimmed by 8 bases and J by 7 bases, 7 bases remained unmatched. This sequence was found in an adult with mismatch repair-deficient cancer. This rearrangement joins TRBV6-1 to TRBJ1-4, with TRBD1 matching over 7 bases. Sequenced material: PBMCs, taken approximately 9 months after starting pembrolizumab. This CDR3 reads CASQGGGGEKLFF. Written as DNA, the CDR3 is TGTGCCAGCCAAGGAGGGGGCGGTGAAAAACTGTTTTTT.